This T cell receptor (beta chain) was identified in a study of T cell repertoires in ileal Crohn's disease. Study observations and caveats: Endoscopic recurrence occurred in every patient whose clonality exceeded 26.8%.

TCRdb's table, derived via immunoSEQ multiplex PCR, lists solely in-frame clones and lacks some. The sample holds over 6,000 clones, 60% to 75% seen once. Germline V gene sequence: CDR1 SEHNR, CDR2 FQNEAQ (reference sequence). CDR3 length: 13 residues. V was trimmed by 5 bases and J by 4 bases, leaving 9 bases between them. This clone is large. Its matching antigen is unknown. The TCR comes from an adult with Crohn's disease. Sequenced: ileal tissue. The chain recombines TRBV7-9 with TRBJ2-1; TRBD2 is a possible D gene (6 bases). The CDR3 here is CASSPLAYNEQFF. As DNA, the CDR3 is TGTGCCAGCAGCCCCCTAGCGTACAATGAGCAGTTCTTC.